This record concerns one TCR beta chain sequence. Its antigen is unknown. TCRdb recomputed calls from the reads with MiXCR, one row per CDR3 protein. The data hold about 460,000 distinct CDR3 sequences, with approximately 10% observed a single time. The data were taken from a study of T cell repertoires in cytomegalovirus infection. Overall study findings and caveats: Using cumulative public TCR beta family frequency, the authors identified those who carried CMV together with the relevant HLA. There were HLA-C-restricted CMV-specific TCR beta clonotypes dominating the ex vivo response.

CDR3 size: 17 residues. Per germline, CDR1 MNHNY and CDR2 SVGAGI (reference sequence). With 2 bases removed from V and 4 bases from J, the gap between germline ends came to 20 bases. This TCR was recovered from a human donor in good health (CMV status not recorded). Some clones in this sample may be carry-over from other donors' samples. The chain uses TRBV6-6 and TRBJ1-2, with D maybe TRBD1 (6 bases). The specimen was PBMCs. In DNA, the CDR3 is TGTGCCAGCAGTTACCCCAAAATCCGGACAGCATCCTATGGCTACACCTTC. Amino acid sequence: CASSYPKIRTASYGYTF.